What follows are 16 T cell receptor beta chains derived from one specimen sequenced in a study of cytomegalovirus exposure and HLA in healthy donors (TCRdb year 2017). The method behind the library was the immunoSEQ multiplex PCR assay. A mixture of 60 forward primers for TCR Vbeta segments and 13 reverse primers for TCR Jbeta segments was used in the multiplex PCR. The clones in this table, taken by TCRdb from immuneACCESS, are in-frame only. Not every clone is retained; where verified, under half of the shortfall comes from an unresolved V gene, and the cause of the rest is unknown. The sample table lists fewer than 200,000 clones, 85% of them with a count of one. The ten top clones hold approximately 2% of the sample. Material: PBMCs. These TCRs come from a man in his late teens or twenties in good health and CMV-seropositive.

The chain couples TRBV11-3 to TRBJ2-5; D remains ambiguous. Germline loops: CDR1 SGHNT, CDR2 YENEEA. The CDR3 is 14 residues long. Trimming shortened V by 2 bases and J by 1 base, and 8 bases separated the two germline ends. CDR3 sequence (DNA): TGTGCCAGCAGCTTATTCACGGTCCAAGAGACCCAGTACTTC. Translated, it gives CASSLFTVQETQYF.

The V and J genes are TRBV30 and TRBJ1-5; 9 bases line up with TRBD1. The CDR3 is made up of 14 amino acids. V gave up 0 bases and J gave up 7 bases; unmatched junction bases: 4. Germline CDR1 reads GTSNPN; CDR2 reads SVGIG (reference sequence). CDR3 sequence (DNA): TGTGCCTGGAGTGTAGGGACAGGGAAGCAGCCCCAGCATTTT. Encoded protein: CAWSVGTGKQPQHF.

This rearrangement joins TRBV7-2 to TRBJ2-5; unclear D gene. This CDR3 is 13 amino acids long. Looked up from germline, CDR1 is SGHTA and CDR2 is FQGNSA. V lost 4 bases, J lost 2 bases, and 8 bases lay in between. The CDR3 coding sequence is TGTGCCAGCAGCTCTAGGCCGCAAGAGACCCAGTACTTC. This codes for CASSSRPQETQYF. Supplemented by reference TRBV7-2 and TRBJ2-5, the full variable domain reads GAGVSQSPSNKVTEKGKDVELRCDPISGHTALYWYRQSLGQGLEFLIYFQGNSAPDKSGLPSDRFSAERTGGSVSTLTIQRTQQEDSAVYLCASSSRPQETQYFGPGTRLLVL.

A single count supports this clone. The chain has TRBV4-1 and TRBJ2-1; 8 nucleotides agree with TRBD2. The CDR3 is 18 amino acids. Germline lookup yields CDR1 MGHRA and CDR2 YSYEKL. The V segment lost 4 bases and the J segment 5 bases; nucleotides outside the gene matches: 16. Here the CDR3 reads CASSLNPSPRGVHNEQFF. Here the CDR3 DNA reads TGCGCCAGCAGCCTGAACCCAAGCCCGCGGGGGGTCCACAATGAGCAGTTCTTC.

This chain connects TRBV5-5 to TRBJ2-1, with 13 bases fitting TRBD2. The V segment lost 4 bases and the J segment 4 bases; nucleotides outside the gene matches: 17. This CDR3 has 20 amino acids. Germline V CDR1 and CDR2: SGHKS, YYEKEE (reference sequence). The CDR3 DNA sequence: TGTGCCAGCAGCCTTCAAGAACGACTAGCGGGGGGCCTTCTTTACAATGAGCAGTTCTTC. The encoded protein is CASSLQERLAGGLLYNEQFF.

The V call is TRBV25-1, the J call TRBJ1-2; 8 positions match TRBD1. The CDR3 has 15 amino acids. The V gene's germline CDR1 is MGHDK and CDR2 SYGVNS. The trim removed 3 bases at V and 6 bases at J, leaving 9 bases unmatched. The CDR3 is CASSDPVGTGDGYTF. The CDR3 bases are TGTGCCAGCAGTGACCCCGTGGGGACAGGAGATGGCTACACCTTC.

V usage is TRBV6-6 and J usage is TRBJ1-5; D not resolved. The CDR3 length is 14 residues. CDR1 MNHNY and CDR2 SVGAGI come from the germline V gene (reference sequence). V lost 3 bases and J lost 6, with 12 bases in between. The CDR3 loop reads CASSYERVRQPQHF. CDR3 bases: TGTGCCAGCAGTTATGAGAGGGTACGTCAGCCCCAGCATTTT.

The chain has TRBV7-2 and TRBJ1-1; D call uncertain. Trimming removed 4 bases from V and 0 bases from J, with 9 bases in between. The CDR3 runs 14 residues. The V gene's germline CDR1 is SGHTA and CDR2 FQGNSA. The chain's CDR3 is CASSSAGMNTEAFF. The CDR3 nucleotides are TGTGCCAGCAGCTCCGCGGGGATGAACACTGAAGCTTTCTTT.

This sequence joins TRBV7-6 and TRBJ2-3; tentatively, D is TRBD1 (5 bases). The V and J ends lost 5 bases and 4 bases respectively, with 16 bases between them. The CDR3 is 15 amino acids. Germline lookup yields CDR1 SGHVS and CDR2 FNYEAQ. The CDR3, as DNA: TGTGCCAGCAGCCCACAGGCCGTTACTGCAGATACGCAGTATTTT. As protein: CASSPQAVTADTQYF.

This chain uses TRBV5-6 with TRBJ2-7; 9 nucleotides agree with TRBD1. The CDR3 length is 16 residues. Germline V CDR1 and CDR2: SGHDT, YYEEEE. Trimming cost V 3 bases and J 3 bases; bases outside gene matches: 10. As DNA, the CDR3 is TGTGCCAGCAGCTCACTCCCGACAGGGGGTCGCTACGAGCAGTACTTC. Translating gives CASSSLPTGGRYEQYF.

The V and J genes are TRBV25-1 and TRBJ1-1, with D possibly being TRBD1 (5 bases). The length of the CDR3 is 15 residues. V shed 6 bases and J shed 0 bases, with 14 bases lying between them. The germline gives CDR1 MGHDK, CDR2 SYGVNS. DNA of the CDR3: TGTGCCAGCAGGCAAAGTGGACACATGAACACTGAAGCTTTCTTT. It codes for CASRQSGHMNTEAFF.

The chain has TRBV27 and TRBJ2-4; no definite D call. V lost 0 bases to trimming and J lost 0 bases, with 6 bases between them. This CDR3 is 15 amino acids long. From germline, CDR1 is MNHEY and CDR2 SMNVEV (reference sequence). CDR3 region: CASSLSLVAKNIQYF. The CDR3 bases are TGTGCCAGCAGTTTATCGTTAGTAGCCAAAAACATTCAGTACTTC.

V and J are TRBV9 and TRBJ2-7, with 10 bases fitting TRBD2. CDR3 length: 14 residues. Germline V gene lookup returns CDR1 SGDLS and CDR2 YYNGEE. V was pared by 4 bases and J by 6 bases, with 7 bases of the junction left unmatched. The CDR3 DNA is TGTGCCAGCAGCCCCAGCGGGGGGGCCGGCGAGCAGTACTTC. Its protein is CASSPSGGAGEQYF.

The gene calls are TRBV6-5 and TRBJ2-6; TRBD1 matches 10 bases. The CDR3 is 16 amino acids. The V and J ends lost 4 bases and 2 bases, in that order; junction bases with no gene match: 2. CDR1 MNHEY and CDR2 SVGAGI come from the germline V gene. CDR3: CASSLTGGAGANVLTF. CDR3 bases: TGTGCCAGCAGTTTGACAGGGGGCGCTGGGGCCAACGTCCTGACTTTC.

V usage is TRBV7-8 and J usage is TRBJ1-1; TRBD1 matches at 8 bases. V trimming: 3 bases; J trimming: 3 bases; junction bases outside the gene matches: 9. The germline gives CDR1 SGHVS, CDR2 FQNEAQ. There are 16 residues in the CDR3. CDR3 nucleotides: TGTGCCAGCAGCTTGATGCAGGGGGCAGGGGACACTGAAGCTTTCTTT. Translation gives CASSLMQGAGDTEAFF.

For the CDR3, the DNA is TGCGCCAGCAGCCACCGGACAGGGGACATTGAAGCTTTCTTT. Translated, it gives CASSHRTGDIEAFF. This chain uses TRBV5-1 with TRBJ1-1; 9 positions match TRBD1. The germline CDR1 and CDR2 sequences are SGHRS and YFSETQ. There are 14 residues in the CDR3. V lost 4 bases to trimming and J lost 7 bases; unmatched junction nucleotides: 8.